These 20 T cell receptor beta chains were sequenced from one sample in a study of blood T cell repertoires in COVID-19. The table came from immunoSEQ multiplex PCR; TCRdb's copy has only in-frame clones and leaves some out. The profile shows some 83,000 clones, roughly 70% of them singletons. Sequencing used peripheral blood. The receptors stem from an elderly woman with acute or convalescent COVID-19.

At least ten counts were recorded for this clone. The CDR3 DNA follows: TGCGCCAGCAGCCCAAGTTCTGGGAGAAACTATGGCTACACCTTC. Protein sequence: CASSPSSGRNYGYTF. The rearrangement links TRBV5-1 to TRBJ1-2; D unclear. This CDR3 contains 15 residues. With 4 bases removed from V and 2 bases from J, the gap between germline ends came to 15 bases. Germline CDR1 reads SGHRS; CDR2 reads YFSETQ.

This chain connects TRBV11-2 to TRBJ2-5; 7 bases fit TRBD2. The CDR3 is 15 residues long. Per the germline V gene, CDR1 is SGHAT and CDR2 is FQNNGV. J was trimmed by 4 bases and V by 1 base; bases with no gene match: 6. CDR3 amino acids: CASSLGLAESETQYF. The CDR3 nucleotides are TGTGCCAGCAGCTTAGGGCTAGCGGAATCAGAGACCCAGTACTTC.

The chain links TRBV5-1 to TRBJ2-3; 13 bases map to TRBD2. The CDR3 is made up of 16 amino acids. The junction had 9 bases not matched to a gene; V was cut back by 4 bases and J by 7 bases. From germline, CDR1 is SGHRS and CDR2 YFSETQ. CDR3 residues: CASSLGTSGAMNTQYF. In DNA, the CDR3 is TGCGCCAGCAGCCTGGGGACTAGCGGGGCCATGAATACGCAGTATTTT.

The genes are TRBV5-8 and TRBJ2-5; 10 nucleotides line up with TRBD1. Germline-derived CDR1 and CDR2 are SGHTS and YDEGEE. The length of the CDR3 is 15 residues. V lost 3 bases, J lost 1 base, and 3 bases stayed unmatched. The CDR3 reads CASSSGDRGQETQYF. The CDR3 nucleotides are TGTGCCAGCAGCTCGGGGGACAGGGGCCAAGAGACCCAGTACTTC.

The V and J genes are TRBV2 and TRBJ1-5; 7 bases map to TRBD1. V dropped 6 bases and J dropped 5; count of bases not matched to a gene: 7. The CDR3 runs to 14 residues. Germline V gives CDR1 SNHLY, CDR2 FYNNEI. The CDR3 here is CASRDDRDHQPQHF. The CDR3 DNA reads as TGTGCCAGCAGAGATGACAGGGACCATCAGCCCCAGCATTTT.

The rearrangement uses TRBV20-1 and TRBJ2-3, with D tentatively TRBD2 (6 bases). Per germline, CDR1 DFQATT and CDR2 SNEGSKA (reference sequence). V was cut by 3 bases and J by 2 bases, with 12 bases left in between. The CDR3 is 14 residues long. DNA of the CDR3: TGCAGTGCTAGTTGGGGGACTTCCACAGATACGCAGTATTTT. Protein sequence: CSASWGTSTDTQYF.

The J gene is TRBJ1-2, the V gene TRBV19; tentative D call: TRBD1 (5 bases). CDR1 and CDR2 (germline): LNHDA, SQIVND (reference sequence). This CDR3 comprises 12 residues. V was cut by 3 bases and J by 9 bases, with 11 bases left in between. CDR3 sequence (DNA): TGTGCCAGTAGTATCAGGGAAGGCAGCTACACCTTC. Amino acid sequence: CASSIREGSYTF.

In this sample, this clone turned up a few times. CDR3: CASSQGRRIYF. DNA of the CDR3: TGCGCCAGCAGCCAAGGAAGGAGGATATATTTT. This chain links TRBV4-1 with TRBJ1-3; D unresolved. The CDR3 contains 11 residues. The germline V and J ends were trimmed by 1 base and 13 bases, with 8 bases remaining between them. Germline-derived CDR1 and CDR2 are MGHRA and YSYEKL.

This chain joins TRBV7-3 and TRBJ2-1, with D perhaps TRBD2 (5 bases). CDR1 SGHTA and CDR2 FQGTGA come from the germline V gene. V dropped 4 bases and J dropped 9 bases, with 13 bases sitting between them. The CDR3 totals 13 residues. The chain's CDR3 is CASSSYSAGEQFF. For the CDR3, the DNA is TGTGCCAGCAGCTCCTATAGCGCTGGTGAGCAGTTCTTC.

V and J are TRBV7-9 and TRBJ1-5; the match to TRBD1 covers 7 bases. With 1 base clipped from V and 4 bases from J, the junction kept 4 bases outside the gene matches. The CDR3 consists of 15 residues. Per the germline V gene, CDR1 is SEHNR and CDR2 is FQNEAQ (reference sequence). The chain's CDR3 is CASSLVGQRNQPQHF. The CDR3 coding sequence is TGTGCCAGCAGCTTAGTGGGACAGCGGAATCAGCCCCAGCATTTT.

The V and J genes are TRBV6-2 or TRBV6-3 and TRBJ2-1; unclear D gene. In germline, CDR1 is MNHEY, CDR2 SVGEGT. V shed 6 bases and J shed 5 bases, with 8 bases lying between them. CDR3 length: 12 amino acids. As DNA, the CDR3 is TGTGCCAGCAGCCTAGGAGACAATGAGCAGTTCTTC. Amino acid sequence: CASSLGDNEQFF.

The table lists this clone with a count of one. CDR3 residues: CATWGGSRGGEQFF. The CDR3, as DNA: TGTGCCACCTGGGGGGGTAGCCGAGGGGGTGAGCAGTTCTTC. The V call is TRBV19, the J call TRBJ2-1, with D possibly being TRBD2 (7 bases). Trimming removed 10 bases at V and 9 bases at J, with 22 bases between. The germline V gene has CDR1 LNHDA and CDR2 SQIVND (reference sequence). This CDR3 comprises 14 residues.

This chain connects TRBV28 to TRBJ2-5; possible D gene TRBD2, 5 bases. The CDR3 extends over 13 amino acids. Trimming pared 6 bases from V and 2 bases from J, leaving 10 bases between. Per germline, CDR1 MDHEN and CDR2 SYDVKM. The CDR3 protein is CASSTRLQETQYF. The CDR3 DNA is TGTGCCAGCAGCACTAGACTACAAGAGACCCAGTACTTC.

In the case of this clone: This may be a read error, as it is one base from a much larger clone. This sequence joins TRBV5-6 and TRBJ1-1; TRBD1 is a possible D gene (5 bases). The CDR3 is 16 residues long. The germline gives CDR1 SGHDT, CDR2 YYEEEE. The CDR3 DNA reads as TGTGCCGGCAGCTTAATCTTTTCACTCCAGGGCACTGAAGCTTTCTTT. Translating it yields CAGSLIFSLQGTEAFF.

The chain joins TRBV5-1 to TRBJ2-7; perhaps TRBD1 as D (6 bases). Trimming took off 1 base at V and 0 bases at J, with 17 bases between the two ends. This CDR3 has 17 amino acids. Germline CDR1 and CDR2: SGHRS and YFSETQ. This CDR3 reads CASSLKGTQGYSYEQYF. The CDR3 DNA reads TGCGCCAGCAGCTTGAAAGGGACACAAGGTTACTCCTACGAGCAGTACTTC.

The chain uses TRBV15 and TRBJ1-4; TRBD1 matches at 8 bases. Germline CDR1 reads LNHNV; CDR2 reads YYDKDF (reference sequence). CDR3 length equals 14 residues. The ends lost 9 bases at V and 0 bases at J; junction bases unmatched: 3. The CDR3 is CATNRGATNEKLFF. CDR3 DNA: TGTGCCACGAACAGGGGGGCAACTAATGAAAAACTGTTTTTT.

V and J are TRBV9 and TRBJ2-7; possible D gene TRBD2, 6 bases. V was cut by 3 bases and J by 3 bases, with 19 bases left in between. This CDR3 is built from 16 residues. Per germline, CDR1 SGDLS and CDR2 YYNGEE. The DNA of the CDR3 is TGTGCCAGCAGCGCGACATTAGCCAAAGCGGGCTACGAGCAGTACTTC. Its protein product is CASSATLAKAGYEQYF.

The rearrangement uses TRBV15 and TRBJ1-4; a weak D match, TRBD1 (6 bases). This CDR3 has 11 residues. The V and J ends lost 6 bases and 8 bases respectively, with 7 bases between them. Per germline, CDR1 LNHNV and CDR2 YYDKDF (reference sequence). The CDR3 region is CATRQGEKLFF. The CDR3 coding sequence is TGTGCCACCAGACAGGGAGAAAAACTGTTTTTT.

V is TRBV30 and J is TRBJ1-1; D is unresolved. The V gene lost 2 bases and the J gene lost 4 bases, with 5 bases spanning the gap. The length of the CDR3 is 11 residues. Per germline, CDR1 GTSNPN and CDR2 SVGIG (reference sequence). The CDR3, as DNA: TGTGCCTGGAGTCCCATCACTGAAGCTTTCTTT. This translates into CAWSPITEAFF.

This chain uses TRBV5-1 with TRBJ1-6; 7 nucleotides align to TRBD1. The junction had 5 bases not matched to a gene; V was cut back by 0 bases and J by 11 bases. CDR1 is SGHRS and CDR2 is YFSETQ in the germline V gene. The CDR3 has 14 amino acids. The CDR3: CASSLVARGTPLHF. CDR3 bases: TGCGCCAGCAGCTTGGTGGCCAGGGGGACACCCCTCCACTTT.